This T cell receptor beta chain was profiled in a study of technical replicates of blood from a handful of donors. V shed 3 bases and J shed 2 bases, with 16 bases lying between them. Germline V gives CDR1 MDHEN, CDR2 SYDVKM. This CDR3 spans 16 amino acids. The table came from immunoSEQ multiplex PCR; TCRdb's copy has only in-frame clones and leaves some out. The sample holds about 82,000 clones, roughly 95% seen once. What was sequenced was T cells isolated from PBMCs. This chain connects TRBV28 to TRBJ1-1; a weak D match, TRBD1 (6 bases). This sequence originates from a human donor in good health. The CDR3 DNA reads as TGTGCCAGCAGTTTTCGGACAAGGGGGATAAACACTGAAGCTTTCTTT. Amino acids: CASSFRTRGINTEAFF.